The T cell receptor beta chain under discussion was sequenced for a study of yellow fever vaccine responses in identical twins. General study results and limits: Reportedly, the response of twins' T cells to the vaccine seemed partly convergent, partly personalized.

Comment on this clonotype: Its cognate antigen is unknown.

Germline CDR1 ENHRY, CDR2 SYGVKD. V lost 2 bases and J lost 8, with 15 bases in between. This CDR3 has 14 residues. TCRdb re-derived calls from the RT-PCR reads in MiXCR, one entry per CDR3 protein. The table lists more than 250 distinct CDR3 sequences, roughly 75% of them singletons. The sequences come from T cells from blood (PBMCs), unsorted or a sorted subset (not recorded which), collected before or after yellow fever vaccination (not recorded which). The sequence was collected from a young woman who received the yellow fever vaccine. This chain joins TRBV10-3 and TRBJ1-2; D is perhaps TRBD1 (6 bases). DNA of the CDR3: TGTGCCATCAGTGAGCTGGGCAGGGGAGGGGGCTACACCTTC. It codes for CAISELGRGGGYTF.